This TCR beta chain appears in the sequencing data of a study of cytomegalovirus exposure and HLA in healthy donors. The wider study: In a later analysis, the 90 to 150 validation repertoires were reported to have used the same platform as the roughly 600 first-cohort repertoires. The study, taken as a whole, reports: As confirmed in vitro, three CMV-associated chains were specific for CMV antigens.

Note on this clone: Antigen unknown.

This table comes from immunoSEQ multiplex PCR, and its TCRdb copy is limited to in-frame clones, with some not included. This table has 150,000 to 200,000 clones, approximately 82% appearing once. V was clipped by 7 bases and J by 9 bases; unmatched bases: 13. This CDR3 region has 14 residues. The germline V gene has CDR1 SGHDT and CDR2 YYEEEE. Sequencing was performed on PBMCs. V gene TRBV5-6 combines with J gene TRBJ2-1, with 7 bases identical to TRBD2. The sequence came from a woman aged 25 to 45 in good health and CMV-seropositive. DNA for the CDR3: TGTGCCAGCCTTGGCCCTTCGAGGGAGGGTGAGCAGTTCTTC. As protein: CASLGPSREGEQFF.